This TCR beta chain was found in a study of CD8 T cells in ankylosing spondylitis. Study-wide findings and caveats: Clones linked to disease, bearing a CD8+ phenotype, were relatively rare in peripheral blood. A motif of 7 to 9 highly homologous TCR beta variants was seen as apparently characteristic of ankylosing spondylitis blood. Past research had described some motif variants in reactive arthritis synovial fluid and blood.

This clonotype came up many times. Its antigen remains unidentified. The TCR beta libraries were generated through quantitative 5'-RACE incorporating molecular barcodes. TCRdb fed the 5' RACE reads into MiXCR, producing one record per CDR3 protein. Here the sample spans around 250,000 distinct CDR3 sequences, 9.5% to 12% being singletons. Sequencing used blood, either unsorted or a sorted T cell fraction (not recorded which). This TCR was recovered from a male donor with ankylosing spondylitis or in good health (not recorded which).

The CDR3 coding sequence is TGTGCCAGCAGCATTGGACTAGCGGGAGGCGGGGAGCTGTTTTTT. Amino acid sequence: CASSIGLAGGGELFF. The chain is built from TRBV6-1 and TRBJ2-2, with 14 positions matching TRBD2. CDR3 length: 15 residues. Unmatched junction bases numbered 4, after V lost 6 bases and J lost 7 bases. The germline CDR1 and CDR2 sequences are MNHNS and SASEGT.